Shown below are 20 T cell receptor beta chains from a single sample sequenced in a study of T cells in women clearing cervical HPV infection. Produced via immunoSEQ multiplex PCR; TCRdb's table is partial and in-frame only. The data show tens of thousands of clones, and the top ten clones hold 1.2%. Sequencing input: blood buffy coat. All receptors derive from a woman aged 18 to 69 with a cervical HPV16 infection that either progressed to CIN3+ or cleared (not recorded which).

Remarks on this clone: The read falls 3 residues short of the CDR3 end, and the missing part is taken from the germline J gene. The rearrangement uses TRBV18 and TRBJ1-1; D is uncertain. Germline values: CDR1 KGHSH, CDR2 LQKENI. This CDR3 spans 15 amino acids. CDR3 in amino acids: CASSPDGLAIDTAFF. CDR3 DNA (partial): TGTGCCAGCTCACCGGACGGACTAGCGATAGATACG.

Points on this clone: From the germline J gene comes the end of the CDR3, since the read stops 3 residues before it. The V call is TRBV30, the J call TRBJ2-5, with 12 bases identical to TRBD2. Germline trimming cut 4 bases from V and 2 bases from J; bases unmatched to any gene: 2. The germline V gene has CDR1 GTSNPN and CDR2 SVGIG (reference sequence). The length of the CDR3 is 14 residues. CDR3 DNA (partial): TGTGCCTGGACTAGCGGGGGGGAACAAGAGACC. Translated, it gives CAWTSGGEQET. The full CDR3 protein is CAWTSGGEQETQYF.

In the case of this clone: Read coverage stops 3 residues before the CDR3 terminus; the germline J gene supplies the remainder. V gene TRBV6-2 or TRBV6-3 combines with J gene TRBJ1-1; weak D call: TRBD1 (6 bases). From germline, CDR1 is MNHEY and CDR2 SVGEGT. Trimming took off 8 bases at V and 3 bases at J, with 16 bases between the two ends. CDR3 length: 14 residues. The CDR3 DNA, read in part, is TGTGCCAGCGTGGCTGGGGGCGCACACACTGAA. It specifies CASVAGGAHTE. The CDR3 reads in full as CASVAGGAHTEAFF.

Details on this clone: Coverage ceases 3 residues before the CDR3 finishes, and the germline J gene fills in the end. This chain joins TRBV20-1 and TRBJ2-1; 12 bases fit TRBD2. The CDR3 totals 16 residues. V gave up 4 bases and J gave up 8 bases; unmatched junction bases: 12. Germline V CDR1 and CDR2: DFQATT, SNEGSKA (reference sequence). The part of the CDR3 DNA that was read is TGCAGTGCTAACCCCCTAGCGGGAGGGCCTAGGGATGAG. It yields the protein CSANPLAGGPRDE. The CDR3 in its entirety is CSANPLAGGPRDEQFF.

In regard to this clone: The read comes to an end 3 residues before the CDR3 does, leaving the germline J gene to fill in the end. The same CDR3 also results from other DNA sequences found in this sample. The J gene is TRBJ2-4, the V gene TRBV19; 11 nucleotides match TRBD2. The germline gives CDR1 LNHDA, CDR2 SQIVND (reference sequence). The V and J ends lost 6 bases and 9 bases, in that order; junction bases with no gene match: 7. The CDR3 covers 14 residues. Partial CDR3 DNA: TGTGCCAGTAGCGCGGGACTAGCGGTAGGCATT. Translation: CASSAGLAVGI. The entire CDR3 protein reads CASSAGLAVGIQYF.

Note on this clone: From the germline J gene comes the end of the CDR3, since the read stops 3 residues before it. The V gene is TRBV20-1, the J gene TRBJ2-7; maybe TRBD2 (6 bases). The CDR3 has 11 amino acids. Germline V gene data show CDR1 as DFQATT and CDR2 as SNEGSKA (reference sequence). The V and J ends lost 6 bases and 4 bases respectively, with 10 bases between them. The sequenced CDR3 bases are TGCAGTGCCTTGCGGGGTTACGAG. Amino acids: CSALRGYE. The complete CDR3 protein is CSALRGYEQYF.

About this clone itself: The CDR3 extends 3 residues past the end of the read, so its final part is completed from the germline J gene. The rearrangement links TRBV7-3 to TRBJ2-1; the D is unclear. Per the germline V gene, CDR1 is SGHTA and CDR2 is FQGTGA. The CDR3 totals 12 residues. Trimming removed 3 bases from V and 6 bases from J, with 6 bases in between. The CDR3 loop is CASSFQGNEQFF. The CDR3 DNA, read in part, is TGTGCCAGCAGCTTTCAAGGCAATGAG.

With respect to this clone: Read coverage stops 3 residues before the CDR3 terminus; the germline J gene supplies the remainder. V is TRBV7-3 and J is TRBJ2-2; D might be TRBD1 or TRBD2, each matching 6 bases. Germline V gene data show CDR1 as SGHTA and CDR2 as FQGTGA. V was pared by 4 bases and J by 6 bases, with 15 bases between. The CDR3 runs 15 residues. Partial CDR3 DNA: TGTGCCAGCAGCTCGGGCAGGGGAGGTCCCGGGGAG. Protein sequence: CASSSGRGGPGE. The CDR3 in full is CASSSGRGGPGELFF. The entire variable domain, with the rest obtained from reference TRBV7-3 and TRBJ2-2, is as follows: GAGVSQTPSNKVTEKGKYVELRCDPISGHTALYWYRQSLGQGPEFLIYFQGTGAADDSGLPNDRFFAVRPEGSVSTLKIQRTERGDSAVYLCASSSGRGGPGELFFGEGSRLTVL.

To note about this clone: The CDR3 end is not reached by the read, which stops 3 residues before it; the germline J gene fills it in. The rearrangement joins TRBV7-2 to TRBJ2-5, with TRBD2 matching 7 bases. The CDR3 covers 13 residues. J gave up 4 bases and V 5 bases, and 4 bases lay outside the gene matches. Germline V gene lookup returns CDR1 SGHTA and CDR2 FQGNSA. Incomplete CDR3 DNA: TGTGCCAGCAGCCTTGGACTAGGAGAGACC. It yields the protein CASSLGLGET. The CDR3 in full is CASSLGLGETQYF.

Of note for this clone: The read finishes 3 residues shy of the CDR3 end, and the germline J gene is used to complete it. This chain links TRBV20-1 with TRBJ1-2; 10 nucleotides agree with TRBD1. Germline values: CDR1 DFQATT, CDR2 SNEGSKA (reference sequence). The CDR3 spans 13 residues. Trimming at V came to 3 bases and at J to 4 bases, leaving 2 bases not matched to a gene. The part of the CDR3 DNA that was read is TGCAGTGCTAGTAGGACAGGGGGCTATGGC. It yields the protein CSASRTGGYG. Given in full, the CDR3 is CSASRTGGYGYTF.

Points on this clone: The read ends 3 residues before the CDR3 terminus; that terminus is restored from the germline J gene. The rearrangement links TRBV10-1 to TRBJ2-7; 9 positions agree with TRBD1. Losses at the gene ends were 3 bases for V and 4 bases for J; bases not matched to a gene: 4. Germline V lookup: CDR1 WNHNN, CDR2 SYGVQD (reference sequence). CDR3 length: 14 residues. CDR3 protein: CASSDPDRGYEQYF. The covered CDR3 bases are TGCGCCAGCAGTGACCCGGACAGGGGATACGAG.

For this clone: Read data end 3 residues before the CDR3 end; the end is taken from the germline J gene. The chain links TRBV6-2 or TRBV6-3 to TRBJ2-1; no clear D. V was trimmed by 4 bases and J by 8 bases, leaving 9 bases between them. Germline assignment: CDR1 MNHEY and CDR2 SVGEGT. There are 12 residues in the CDR3. The covered CDR3 bases are TGTGCCAGCAGTTCCCAGTTCGATGAG. Its translation is CASSSQFDE. The full CDR3 sequence reads CASSSQFDEQFF.

Worth noting for this clone: The CDR3 extends 3 residues past the end of the read, so its final part is completed from the germline J gene. This sequence joins TRBV7-8 and TRBJ2-7, with D possibly being TRBD1 (6 bases). This CDR3 has 13 residues. Trimming pared 3 bases from V and 2 bases from J, leaving 8 bases between. Per germline, CDR1 SGHVS and CDR2 FQNEAQ. CDR3 in amino acids: CASSFKGAYEQYF. The sequenced CDR3 bases are TGTGCCAGCAGCTTCAAGGGGGCCTACGAG.

About this clone: The read stops 3 residues short of the end of the CDR3; the missing end is completed from the germline J gene. V is TRBV11-2 and J is TRBJ2-4, with D unclear. V was clipped by 1 base and J by 1 base, with 5 bases between them. The CDR3 length is 14 residues. Looked up from germline, CDR1 is SGHAT and CDR2 is FQNNGV. The sequenced CDR3 bases are TGTGCCAGCAGCTTAGCCGGTGCCAAAAACATT. This codes for CASSLAGAKNI. The entire CDR3 reads CASSLAGAKNIQYF. Full variable domain (outside the CDR3, taken from reference TRBV11-2 and TRBJ2-4): EAGVAQSPRYKIIEKRQSVAFWCNPISGHATLYWYQQILGQGPKLLIQFQNNGVVDDSQLPKDRFSAERLKGVDSTLKIQPAKLEDSAVYLCASSLAGAKNIQYFGAGTRLSVL.

For this clone: Sequencing ends 3 residues short of the CDR3 end; the germline J gene provides the rest. J is TRBJ1-1 and V is TRBV5-6; D gene unclear. The CDR3 is 13 amino acids. V gave up 4 bases and J gave up 2 bases, with 9 bases separating them. Germline values: CDR1 SGHDT, CDR2 YYEEEE. Incomplete CDR3 DNA: TGTGCCAGCAGCCTGCAGTACAACACTGAA. Protein: CASSLQYNTE. The CDR3 in its entirety is CASSLQYNTEAFF.

Comment on this clone: The observed sequence ends 3 residues before the CDR3 terminus, with the missing tail filled in from the germline J gene. The chain links TRBV5-1 to TRBJ1-2; D is uncertain. The germline V gene encodes CDR1 SGHRS and CDR2 YFSETQ. V lost 4 bases, J lost 7 bases, and 14 bases lay in between. The CDR3 consists of 13 residues. Here the CDR3 reads CASSGADYSGYTF. The part of the CDR3 DNA that was read is TGCGCCAGCAGCGGCGCAGACTATAGTGGC.

A remark on this clone: The DNA ends 3 residues before the CDR3 does, and the rest of the CDR3 is filled in from the germline J gene. The chain combines TRBV6-1 with TRBJ2-7; maybe TRBD2 (5 bases). The CDR3 runs to 14 residues. The germline V and J ends were trimmed by 2 bases and 1 base, with 9 bases remaining between them. CDR1 is MNHNS and CDR2 is SASEGT in the germline V gene. The CDR3 region is CASSEYRGSYEQYF. CDR3 DNA, as far as it was read: TGTGCCAGCAGTGAATACCGGGGTTCCTACGAG.

As concerns this clone: The read is 3 residues too short to cover the CDR3 end, so that end is filled in from the germline J gene. V usage is TRBV19 and J usage is TRBJ2-4, with D perhaps assigned TRBD1 or TRBD2 (6 bases each). CDR3 size: 13 residues. Germline CDR1 LNHDA, CDR2 SQIVND (reference sequence). Incomplete CDR3 DNA: TGTGCCAGTATAACGGAGGGGGTGGCAGGT. Translated: CASITEGVAG. In full, the CDR3 is CASITEGVAGQYF.

Comments on this clone: Read sequence stops 3 residues before the CDR3 end, and the germline J gene provides the missing end. V usage is TRBV19 and J usage is TRBJ2-3; 8 nucleotides align to TRBD1. The germline V gene encodes CDR1 LNHDA and CDR2 SQIVND (reference sequence). The CDR3 runs 15 residues. Trimming cost V 2 bases and J 2 bases; bases outside gene matches: 3. The sequenced CDR3 bases are TGTGCCAGTAGTATACCGGACAGGGACACAGATACG. The encoded protein is CASSIPDRDTDT. The full CDR3 sequence reads CASSIPDRDTDTQYF.

To note about this clone: Coverage ceases 3 residues before the CDR3 finishes, and the germline J gene fills in the end. This chain joins TRBV7-8 and TRBJ2-3; D ambiguous. Germline CDR1 SGHVS, CDR2 FQNEAQ. Deletions cut 3 bases from V and 6 bases from J, with 7 bases between. CDR3 length equals 12 residues. Incomplete CDR3 DNA: TGTGCCAGCAGCTTTAAAGGGGATACG. This codes for CASSFKGDT. The CDR3 as a whole reads CASSFKGDTQYF.